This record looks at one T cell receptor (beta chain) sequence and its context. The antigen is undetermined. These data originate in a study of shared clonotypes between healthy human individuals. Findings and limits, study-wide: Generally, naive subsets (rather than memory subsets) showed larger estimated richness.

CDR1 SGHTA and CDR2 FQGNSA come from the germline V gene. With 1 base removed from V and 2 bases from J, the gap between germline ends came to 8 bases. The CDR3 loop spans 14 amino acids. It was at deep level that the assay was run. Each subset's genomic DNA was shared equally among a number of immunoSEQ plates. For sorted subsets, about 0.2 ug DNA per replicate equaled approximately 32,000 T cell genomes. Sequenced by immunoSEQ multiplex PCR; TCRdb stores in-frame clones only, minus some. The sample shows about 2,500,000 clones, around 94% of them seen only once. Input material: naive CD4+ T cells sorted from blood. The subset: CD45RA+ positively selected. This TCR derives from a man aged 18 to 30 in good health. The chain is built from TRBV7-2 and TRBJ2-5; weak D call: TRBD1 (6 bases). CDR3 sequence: CASSLDGQQETQYF. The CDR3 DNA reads TGTGCCAGCAGCTTAGACGGACAGCAAGAGACCCAGTACTTC.